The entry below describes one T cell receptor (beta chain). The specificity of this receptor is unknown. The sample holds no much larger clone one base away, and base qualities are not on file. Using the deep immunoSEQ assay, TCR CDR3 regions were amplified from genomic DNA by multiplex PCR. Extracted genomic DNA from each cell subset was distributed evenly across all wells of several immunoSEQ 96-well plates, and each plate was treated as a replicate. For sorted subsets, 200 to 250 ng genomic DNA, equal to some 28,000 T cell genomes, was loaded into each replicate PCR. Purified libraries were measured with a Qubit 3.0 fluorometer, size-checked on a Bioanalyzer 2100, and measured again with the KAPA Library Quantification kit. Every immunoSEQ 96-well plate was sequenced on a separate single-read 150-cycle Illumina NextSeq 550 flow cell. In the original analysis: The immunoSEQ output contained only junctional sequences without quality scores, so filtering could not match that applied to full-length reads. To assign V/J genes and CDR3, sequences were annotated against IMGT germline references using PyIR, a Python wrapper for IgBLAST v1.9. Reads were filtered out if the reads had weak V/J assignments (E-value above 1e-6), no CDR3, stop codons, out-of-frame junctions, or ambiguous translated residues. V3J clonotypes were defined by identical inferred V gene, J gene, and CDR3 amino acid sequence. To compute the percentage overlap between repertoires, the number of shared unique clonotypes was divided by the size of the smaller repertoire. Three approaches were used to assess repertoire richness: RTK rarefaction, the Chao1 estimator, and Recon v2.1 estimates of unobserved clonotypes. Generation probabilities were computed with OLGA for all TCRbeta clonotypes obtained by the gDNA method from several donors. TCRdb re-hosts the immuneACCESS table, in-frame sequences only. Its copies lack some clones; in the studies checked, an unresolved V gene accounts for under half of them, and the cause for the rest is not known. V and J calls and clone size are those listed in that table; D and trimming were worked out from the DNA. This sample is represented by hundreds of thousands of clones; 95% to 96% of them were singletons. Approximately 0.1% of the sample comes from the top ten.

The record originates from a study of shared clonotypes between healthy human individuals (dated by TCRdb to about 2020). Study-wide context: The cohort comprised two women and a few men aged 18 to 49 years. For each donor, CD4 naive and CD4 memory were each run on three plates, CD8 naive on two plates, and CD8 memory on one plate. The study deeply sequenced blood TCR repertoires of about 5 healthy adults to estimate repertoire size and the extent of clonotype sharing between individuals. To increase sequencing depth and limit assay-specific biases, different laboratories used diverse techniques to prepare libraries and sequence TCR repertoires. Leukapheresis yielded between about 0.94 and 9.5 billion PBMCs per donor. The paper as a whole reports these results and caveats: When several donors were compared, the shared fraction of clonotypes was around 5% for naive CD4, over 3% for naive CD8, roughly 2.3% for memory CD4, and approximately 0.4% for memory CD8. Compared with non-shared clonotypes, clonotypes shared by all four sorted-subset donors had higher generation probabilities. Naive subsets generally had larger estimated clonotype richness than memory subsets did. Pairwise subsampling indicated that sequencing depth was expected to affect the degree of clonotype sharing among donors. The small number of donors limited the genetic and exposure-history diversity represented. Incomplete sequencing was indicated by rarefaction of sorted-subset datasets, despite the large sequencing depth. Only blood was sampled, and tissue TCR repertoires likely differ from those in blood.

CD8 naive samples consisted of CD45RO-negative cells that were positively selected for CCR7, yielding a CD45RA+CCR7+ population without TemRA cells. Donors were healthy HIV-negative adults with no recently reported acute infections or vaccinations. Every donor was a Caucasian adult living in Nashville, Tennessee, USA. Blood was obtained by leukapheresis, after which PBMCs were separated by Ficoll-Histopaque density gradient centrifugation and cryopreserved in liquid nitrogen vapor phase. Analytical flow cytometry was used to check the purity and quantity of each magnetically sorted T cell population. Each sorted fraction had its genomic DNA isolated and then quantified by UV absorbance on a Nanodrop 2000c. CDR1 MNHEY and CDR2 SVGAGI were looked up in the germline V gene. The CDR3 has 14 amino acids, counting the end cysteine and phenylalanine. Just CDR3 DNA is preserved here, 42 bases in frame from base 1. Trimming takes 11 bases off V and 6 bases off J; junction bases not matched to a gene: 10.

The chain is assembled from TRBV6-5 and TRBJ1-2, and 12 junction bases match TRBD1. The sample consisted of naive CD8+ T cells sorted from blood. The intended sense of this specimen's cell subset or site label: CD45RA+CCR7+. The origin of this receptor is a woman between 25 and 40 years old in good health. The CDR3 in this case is CAVTPGQGAHGYTF. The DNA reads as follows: TGTGCCGTAACGCCGGGACAGGGGGCGCATGGCTACACCTTC.